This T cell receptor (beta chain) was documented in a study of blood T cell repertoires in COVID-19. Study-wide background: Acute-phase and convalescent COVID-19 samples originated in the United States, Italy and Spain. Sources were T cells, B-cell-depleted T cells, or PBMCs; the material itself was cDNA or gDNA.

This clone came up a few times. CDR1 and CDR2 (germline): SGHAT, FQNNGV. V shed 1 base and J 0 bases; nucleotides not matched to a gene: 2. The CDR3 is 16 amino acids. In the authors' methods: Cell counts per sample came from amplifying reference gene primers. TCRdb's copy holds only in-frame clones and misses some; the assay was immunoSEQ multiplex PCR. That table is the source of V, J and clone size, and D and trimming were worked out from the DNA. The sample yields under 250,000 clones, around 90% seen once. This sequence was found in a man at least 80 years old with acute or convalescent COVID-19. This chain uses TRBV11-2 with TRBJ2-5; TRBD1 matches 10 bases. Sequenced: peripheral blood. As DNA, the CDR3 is TGTGCCAGCAGCTTAGGGGACAGGGGTTACCAAGAGACCCAGTACTTC. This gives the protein CASSLGDRGYQETQYF.